The 30 T cell receptor beta chains in this list originate from one sample, sequenced in a study of beta chain features in type 1 diabetes. Overall study findings and caveats: In every one of the four CD4+ subsets, TCRB CDR3s were moderately but significantly shorter in Type 1 diabetes patients.

The study reverse transcribed the entire isolated RNA, so it sequenced expressed TCRB transcripts. Profiling relied on immunoSEQ multiplex PCR, and the TCRdb table lists in-frame clones only, not all of them. The sample lists under 300,000 clones; 20% were seen once. Antigens for these TCRs are unknown. The sample consisted of naive CD4+ T cells from blood. Receptors were obtained from a woman in her forties with type 1 diabetes.

This clone was picked up a small number of times. DNA for the CDR3: TGTGCCAGCTCACGAGACACCGCTACAGATACGCAGTATTTT. Amino acid sequence: CASSRDTATDTQYF. V is TRBV18 and J is TRBJ2-3, with D unresolved. Per the germline V gene, CDR1 is KGHSH and CDR2 is LQKENI. The CDR3 spans 14 residues. Trimming pared 4 bases from V and 3 bases from J, leaving 11 bases between.

The chain combines TRBV4-1 with TRBJ2-1; 7 bases agree with TRBD1. Germline assignment: CDR1 MGHRA and CDR2 YSYEKL. V shed 5 bases, J shed 3 bases, and the junction held 7 bases outside the gene matches. The CDR3 loop spans 15 amino acids. CDR3 amino acids: CASSYDRDYYNEQFF. The CDR3 DNA is TGCGCCAGCAGCTACGACAGGGATTACTACAATGAGCAGTTCTTC.

This clone has only a few counts. The V and J genes are TRBV7-9 and TRBJ2-4; 10 bases align to TRBD1. The V segment lost 3 bases and the J segment 8 bases; nucleotides outside the gene matches: 10. The CDR3 has 16 residues. Germline V gives CDR1 SEHNR, CDR2 FQNEAQ (reference sequence). CDR3 coding DNA: TGTGCCAGCAGCTTGGCCAGACAGGGGGCGTGGGACATTCAGTACTTC. Translation gives CASSLARQGAWDIQYF.

J is TRBJ2-1 and V is TRBV7-2, with D perhaps matching TRBD2 (6 bases). The length of the CDR3 is 13 residues. Germline CDR1 and CDR2: SGHTA and FQGNSA. V lost 3 bases, J lost 6 bases, and 9 bases lay in between. The chain's CDR3 is CASSLSRGNEQFF. The CDR3 nucleotides read TGTGCCAGCAGCTTGTCGCGGGGCAATGAGCAGTTCTTC.

This clone occurred a few times. The V gene is TRBV9, the J gene TRBJ1-2, with a tentative D call TRBD1 (5 bases). The CDR3 consists of 14 residues. V was pared by 0 bases and J by 13 bases, with 19 bases between. The germline gives CDR1 SGDLS, CDR2 YYNGEE. The chain's CDR3 is CASSVEQAGPTRTF. DNA for the CDR3: TGTGCCAGCAGCGTAGAACAGGCGGGACCCACTCGCACCTTC.

The chain couples TRBV25-1 to TRBJ1-2; D perhaps matches TRBD1 (6 bases). There are 15 residues in the CDR3. CDR1 is MGHDK and CDR2 is SYGVNS in the germline V gene. V was trimmed by 3 bases and J by 6 bases, leaving 17 bases between them. CDR3 in DNA: TGTGCCAGCAGTGACCCCGCAACAGGGAGCCATGGCTACACCTTC. Amino acid sequence: CASSDPATGSHGYTF.

A few counts support this clone. The CDR3 region has the DNA TGTGCCAGCAGTTTATCCGACAGCCGCACAGATACGCAGTATTTT. Residues: CASSLSDSRTDTQYF. This sequence joins TRBV28 and TRBJ2-3, with TRBD1 as a possible D gene (5 bases). V lost 1 base and J 1 base, leaving 9 bases between the germline ends. CDR3 length: 15 amino acids. Per germline, CDR1 MDHEN and CDR2 SYDVKM.

This clone has a handful of counts. CDR3 bases: TGTGCCAGCAGTTCTACAGGGGTTTCGGCCAACGTCCTGACTTTC. As protein: CASSSTGVSANVLTF. The rearrangement joins TRBV28 to TRBJ2-6, with TRBD1 matching 7 bases. The CDR3 runs 15 residues. V lost 4 bases and J lost 6; bases outside the gene matches: 6. The V gene's germline CDR1 is MDHEN and CDR2 SYDVKM.

The table lists this clone with a few counts. The gene calls are TRBV4-2 and TRBJ2-6; D call uncertain. Germline V CDR1 and CDR2: LGHNA, YNFKEQ. Trimming stripped 0 bases from V and 4 bases from J, with 10 bases between. The CDR3 sequence is 16 residues long. CDR3 nucleotides: TGTGCCAGCAGCCAAGATCGACCAGGAGGGGCCAACGTCCTGACTTTC. Amino acids: CASSQDRPGGANVLTF.

This clone turned up a few times. This chain uses TRBV18 with TRBJ1-2, with TRBD1 matching over 9 bases. V trimming: 6 bases; J trimming: 6 bases; junction bases outside the gene matches: 11. The V gene's germline CDR1 is KGHSH and CDR2 LQKENI. This CDR3 region has 15 residues. The CDR3 nucleotides read TGTGCCAGCTCCCCAAGGACAGGGGAGTTGGATGGCTACACCTTC. Amino acid sequence: CASSPRTGELDGYTF.

V is TRBV25-1 and J is TRBJ1-1; D is uncertain. V dropped 8 bases and J dropped 3 bases, with 10 bases sitting between them. From germline, CDR1 is MGHDK and CDR2 SYGVNS. This CDR3 has 12 residues. The CDR3: CASRRGHTEAFF. The DNA for the CDR3 is TGTGCCAGCCGGAGAGGCCACACTGAAGCTTTCTTT.

This clone was observed a handful of times. V gene TRBV10-3 combines with J gene TRBJ2-2; D is possibly TRBD2 (5 bases). Per the germline V gene, CDR1 is ENHRY and CDR2 is SYGVKD. V lost 6 bases and J lost 2, with 13 bases in between. The CDR3 sequence is 15 residues long. The CDR3 protein is CAISPGGLNTGELFF. The CDR3 DNA reads as TGTGCCATCAGCCCAGGCGGACTCAACACCGGGGAGCTGTTTTTT.

The rearrangement links TRBV6-5 to TRBJ2-3; TRBD1 might be the D (5 bases). The CDR3 extends over 12 amino acids. CDR1 is MNHEY, CDR2 SVGAGI, per germline. Trimming cost V 2 bases and J 5 bases, with 5 bases left between them. As DNA, the CDR3 is TGTGCCAGCAGTTACAGGGGAGATACGCAGTATTTT. Its translation is CASSYRGDTQYF.

This clone has only a few counts. The rearrangement joins TRBV4-2 to TRBJ2-2, with a possible D match to TRBD1 (5 bases). Germline CDR1 reads LGHNA; CDR2 reads YNFKEQ. The CDR3 contains 16 residues. Trimming shortened V by 4 bases and J by 2 bases, and 14 bases separated the two germline ends. CDR3 sequence: CASSPNPQGNTGELFF. The CDR3 region has the DNA TGTGCCAGCAGCCCTAATCCCCAGGGTAACACCGGGGAGCTGTTTTTT.

In this sample, this clone turned up a few times. Other DNA sequences within the sample encode an identical CDR3. The chain joins TRBV11-2 to TRBJ2-1; no definite D call. Trimming pared 1 base from V and 0 bases from J, leaving 7 bases between. CDR1 is SGHAT, CDR2 FQNNGV, per germline. The CDR3 extends over 15 amino acids. DNA of the CDR3: TGTGCCAGCAGCTTAGGAGGTAGCTCCTACAATGAGCAGTTCTTC. Encoded protein: CASSLGGSSYNEQFF.

The chain combines TRBV2 with TRBJ1-2; 8 bases are shared with TRBD1. The CDR3 has 14 amino acids. Germline assignment: CDR1 SNHLY and CDR2 FYNNEI. Losses at the gene ends were 7 bases for V and 1 base for J; bases not matched to a gene: 5. The DNA for the CDR3 is TGTGCCAGCACCTTGACAGGGGTTAACTATGGCTACACCTTC. This translates into CASTLTGVNYGYTF.

This clone has just a few counts. The chain links TRBV5-1 to TRBJ2-7; TRBD1 matches 12 bases. Germline CDR1 reads SGHRS; CDR2 reads YFSETQ. The CDR3 spans 16 residues. Germline trimming cut 0 bases from V and 6 bases from J; bases unmatched to any gene: 7. The CDR3, as DNA: TGCGCCAGCAGCTTGGACGGGACAGGGGGCAGGGGCGAGCAGTACTTC. Translating it yields CASSLDGTGGRGEQYF.

This clone was detected a few times. The CDR3 sequence: CASSQGKPSETGELFF. CDR3 sequence (DNA): TGTGCCAGCAGCCAAGGAAAACCTAGCGAAACCGGGGAGCTGTTTTTT. The chain combines TRBV4-2 with TRBJ2-2; tentative D call: TRBD2 (6 bases). The V gene's germline CDR1 is LGHNA and CDR2 YNFKEQ. V shed 1 base and J shed 5 bases, with 14 bases lying between them. The CDR3 length is 16 residues.

The gene calls are TRBV5-1 and TRBJ2-3, with 12 bases that match TRBD2. The CDR3 contains 15 residues. The germline V gene has CDR1 SGHRS and CDR2 YFSETQ. V shed 6 bases, J shed 6 bases, and the junction held 8 bases outside the gene matches. CDR3 sequence (DNA): TGCGCCAGCACCCGACTAGCGGGAGTCCCCGATACGCAGTATTTT. Residues: CASTRLAGVPDTQYF.

This clone was detected only a few times. The chain has TRBV7-2 and TRBJ2-5; 12 nucleotides agree with TRBD2. There are 16 residues in the CDR3. J gave up 1 base and V 5 bases, and 5 bases lay outside the gene matches. Looked up from germline, CDR1 is SGHTA and CDR2 is FQGNSA. This CDR3 is CASSPGLAGSQETQYF. As DNA, the CDR3 is TGTGCCAGCAGCCCGGGACTAGCGGGTTCCCAAGAGACCCAGTACTTC.

This clone was picked up a small number of times. The genes are TRBV9 and TRBJ1-1, with 7 bases fitting TRBD1. The CDR3 is made up of 14 amino acids. CDR1 is SGDLS, CDR2 YYNGEE, per germline. V gave up 3 bases and J gave up 1 base; unmatched junction bases: 3. CDR3 amino acids: CASSAGQPNTEAFF. The DNA of the CDR3 is TGTGCCAGCAGCGCGGGACAGCCGAACACTGAAGCTTTCTTT.

This chain joins TRBV7-8 and TRBJ2-1, with a possible D match to TRBD2 (5 bases). The V gene's germline CDR1 is SGHVS and CDR2 FQNEAQ. Trimming cost V 0 bases and J 4 bases, with 10 bases left between them. CDR3 length: 15 residues. The CDR3 bases are TGTGCCAGCAGCTTAGCGATAGGCGGGTACAATGAGCAGTTCTTC. It specifies CASSLAIGGYNEQFF.

This clone appeared a few times. Other nucleotide sequences from this sample produce the same CDR3. This chain uses TRBV28 with TRBJ1-2; D gene unclear. V lost 2 bases and J lost 5, with 6 bases in between. This CDR3 region has 12 residues. Germline V gene lookup returns CDR1 MDHEN and CDR2 SYDVKM. CDR3 region: CASSLAGYGYTF. The CDR3 DNA is TGTGCCAGCAGTTTAGCGGGGTATGGCTACACCTTC.

This clone occurred a few times. The chain recombines TRBV25-1 with TRBJ1-4, with TRBD1 matching over 10 bases. The V gene's germline CDR1 is MGHDK and CDR2 SYGVNS. This CDR3 is built from 15 residues. With 4 bases clipped from V and 10 bases from J, the junction kept 9 bases outside the gene matches. CDR3 nucleotide sequence: TGTGCCAGCAGTGGGGACAGGGGACCTGTCGGAAAACTGTTTTTT. Amino acids: CASSGDRGPVGKLFF.

This clone was recorded a few times. This chain joins TRBV11-1 and TRBJ2-3; D call uncertain. Germline CDR1 and CDR2: SGHAT and FQDESV (reference sequence). The CDR3 is 14 residues long. V was clipped by 2 bases and J by 4 bases, with 10 bases between them. CDR3 nucleotides: TGTGCCAGCAGCTTAAGGCAGGCCGCAGATACGCAGTATTTT. Amino acid sequence: CASSLRQAADTQYF. Using reference TRBV11-1 and TRBJ2-3 for the parts outside the CDR3, the full variable domain is EAEVAQSPRYKITEKSQAVAFWCDPISGHATLYWYRQILGQGPELLVQFQDESVVDDSQLPKDRFSAERLKGVDSTLKIQPAELGDSAMYLCASSLRQAADTQYFGPGTRLTVL.

This CDR3 is CSVDSRGQVLGETQYF. The CDR3 DNA reads TGCAGCGTTGACAGCAGGGGGCAGGTCTTGGGAGAGACCCAGTACTTC. The chain links TRBV29-1 to TRBJ2-5; the match to TRBD1 covers 8 bases. V was pared by 3 bases and J by 4 bases, with 13 bases of the junction left unmatched. The CDR3 extends over 16 amino acids. CDR1 is SQVTM, CDR2 ANQGSEA, per germline.

This clone occurred a few times. The chain carries TRBV6-6 and TRBJ2-5, with D perhaps TRBD2 (5 bases). Trimming removed 10 bases from V and 5 bases from J, with 14 bases in between. The CDR3 has 12 amino acids. CDR1 MNHNY and CDR2 SVGAGI come from the germline V gene (reference sequence). CDR3 bases: TGTGCCACCCAGCGGCCTGAGGAGACCCAGTACTTC. This encodes CATQRPEETQYF.

This clone appeared a few times. This rearrangement joins TRBV30 to TRBJ2-3; D not resolved. The CDR3 is 14 amino acids. CDR1 is GTSNPN and CDR2 is SVGIG in the germline V gene (reference sequence). Deletions cut 0 bases from V and 1 base from J, with 8 bases between. CDR3 bases: TGTGCCTGGAGTGTATCGAGTCGCACAGATACGCAGTATTTT. Protein sequence: CAWSVSSRTDTQYF.

The table lists this clone with a few counts. V gene TRBV19 combines with J gene TRBJ2-6; D is ambiguous. The CDR3 has 15 amino acids. CDR1 LNHDA and CDR2 SQIVND come from the germline V gene (reference sequence). V lost 3 bases to trimming and J lost 4 bases, with 10 bases between them. The CDR3 DNA is TGTGCCAGTAGTATTGGCAGTAACGGGGCCAACGTCCTGACTTTC. Protein product: CASSIGSNGANVLTF.

There are a few counts of this clone. The rearrangement uses TRBV7-2 and TRBJ1-5; 7 positions match TRBD1. J gave up 6 bases and V 5 bases, and 1 base lay outside the gene matches. The CDR3 contains 12 residues. The V gene's germline CDR1 is SGHTA and CDR2 FQGNSA. CDR3: CASSRDSQPQHF. CDR3 bases: TGTGCCAGCAGCCGGGACAGTCAGCCCCAGCATTTT.